This TCR beta chain comes out of a study of blood T cell repertoires in COVID-19. Study-wide context: Donors in the United States, Italy and Spain gave samples during acute or convalescent COVID-19. T cells, B-cell-depleted T cells, or PBMCs supplied cDNA or gDNA.

Germline trimming cut 4 bases from V and 7 bases from J; bases unmatched to any gene: 6. This CDR3 is 14 amino acids long. Germline assignment: CDR1 LNHDA and CDR2 SQIVND (reference sequence). Original data processing: By means of reference gene primer amplification, nucleated cell counts were estimated. The data were produced by immunoSEQ multiplex PCR, yet TCRdb's version contains in-frame clones alone and is incomplete. The DNA gave D and trimming, while V, J and clone size come from that table. Here the sample spans roughly 120,000 clones, approximately 86% being singletons. Sequencing was carried out using peripheral blood. The sequence was collected from a woman aged 50 to 65 with active or convalescent COVID-19. The chain couples TRBV19 to TRBJ2-1, with TRBD2 identical over 8 bases. The CDR3 here is CASSTGLAPNEQFF. The CDR3 DNA reads TGTGCCAGTAGTACCGGACTAGCACCGAATGAGCAGTTCTTC.